The text below deals with one T cell receptor beta chain. The sample belongs to a study of blood T cell repertoires in COVID-19. Whole-study context: Both acute and convalescent COVID-19 samples were obtained from the United States, Italy and Spain. The cDNA or gDNA used as material had been derived from T cells, B-cell-depleted T cells, or PBMCs.

Sequencing was performed with immunoSEQ multiplex PCR; in TCRdb, only in-frame clones are kept and a portion is missing. The sample holds 30,000 to 40,000 clones, approximately 82% seen once. V was cut by 8 bases and J by 4 bases, with 8 bases left in between. Germline assignment: CDR1 LNHDA and CDR2 SQIVND (reference sequence). The CDR3 spans 11 residues. The origin of this receptor is a woman aged 60-75 years with acute or convalescent COVID-19. Sequenced material: peripheral blood. The V call is TRBV19, the J call TRBJ1-2; D might be TRBD1 (6 bases). CDR3 amino acids: CASGDIYGYTF. The CDR3 nucleotides are TGTGCCAGTGGGGACATCTATGGCTACACCTTC.